One sample yielded the 29 T cell receptor beta chains listed below, sequenced in a study of OX40 agonist ivuxolimab in advanced cancers. Sequencing was performed with immunoSEQ multiplex PCR; in TCRdb, only in-frame clones are kept and a portion is missing. The sample lists approximately 67,000 clones; about 90% were seen once. This specimen was CD4+ or CD8+ T cells sorted from blood, taken in a trial of the OX40 agonist ivuxolimab. The receptors come from an adult with an advanced solid tumor such as melanoma, head and neck, liver or kidney cancer.

This rearrangement joins TRBV5-1 to TRBJ2-2, with D possibly matching TRBD2 (5 bases). CDR1 is SGHRS, CDR2 YFSETQ, per germline. The ends were cut back, 4 bases at V and 5 bases at J, with 21 bases in the middle. This CDR3 region has 17 residues. The CDR3 sequence: CASSPEPGFVRTGELFF. The CDR3 bases are TGCGCCAGCAGCCCTGAGCCGGGGTTTGTAAGGACCGGGGAGCTGTTTTTT.

J is TRBJ1-5 and V is TRBV7-9, with D possibly matching TRBD1 (5 bases). Germline V CDR1 and CDR2: SEHNR, FQNEAQ (reference sequence). V shed 1 base and J shed 4 bases, with 11 bases lying between them. The CDR3 spans 15 residues. The CDR3 bases are TGTGCCAGCAGCTTAGGGGCCAGGGCAAATCAGCCCCAGCATTTT. Its protein product is CASSLGARANQPQHF.

The chain links TRBV27 to TRBJ2-7; TRBD1 aligns across 7 bases. Trimming removed 5 bases from V and 2 bases from J; junction bases left unmatched: 3. The V gene's germline CDR1 is MNHEY and CDR2 SMNVEV (reference sequence). The CDR3 loop spans 13 amino acids. For the CDR3, the DNA is TGTGCCAGCAGTCACGGGACAGCCTACGAGCAGTACTTC. Its translation is CASSHGTAYEQYF.

The genes are TRBV6-6 and TRBJ2-3; no clear D. The V gene lost 0 bases and the J gene lost 4 bases, with 8 bases spanning the gap. Per germline, CDR1 MNHNY and CDR2 SVGAGI (reference sequence). There are 14 residues in the CDR3. The CDR3 loop reads CASSYSARADTQYF. CDR3 nucleotide sequence: TGTGCCAGCAGTTACTCGGCACGGGCAGATACGCAGTATTTT.

This chain links TRBV30 with TRBJ1-2; weak D call: TRBD1 (5 bases). CDR1 and CDR2 from the germline V gene are GTSNPN and SVGIG (reference sequence). The CDR3 spans 14 residues. Deletions cut 0 bases from V and 4 bases from J, with 12 bases between. Here the CDR3 DNA reads TGTGCCTGGAGTGTTGGGGGAAGCCCCTATGGCTACACCTTC. It translates to CAWSVGGSPYGYTF.

The V call is TRBV28, the J call TRBJ2-1; D is undetermined. V was shortened by 8 bases and J by 3 bases, with 17 bases between the two germline ends. Germline V gene sequence: CDR1 MDHEN, CDR2 SYDVKM. CDR3 length: 15 residues. The DNA of the CDR3 is TGTGCCAGCTCCCTGGGCCTCGAAGGCTACAATGAGCAGTTCTTC. Protein: CASSLGLEGYNEQFF.

This clone was counted a single time. The chain has TRBV19 and TRBJ2-1; 7 bases are shared with TRBD2. Unmatched junction bases numbered 4, after V lost 5 bases and J lost 6 bases. This CDR3 contains 13 residues. CDR1 LNHDA and CDR2 SQIVND come from the germline V gene (reference sequence). The CDR3 spells CASSSGGSNEQFF. CDR3 nucleotide sequence: TGTGCCAGTAGTTCCGGGGGGAGCAATGAGCAGTTCTTC.

The chain joins TRBV4-3 to TRBJ1-5; 10 nucleotides align to TRBD1. V lost 4 bases to trimming and J lost 6 bases; unmatched junction nucleotides: 15. The CDR3 extends over 18 amino acids. CDR1 is LGHNA and CDR2 is YSLEER in the germline V gene. The CDR3 loop is CASSRSYWDRGVGQPQHF. DNA for the CDR3: TGCGCCAGCAGCCGATCCTACTGGGACAGGGGAGTTGGTCAGCCCCAGCATTTT.

V is TRBV15 and J is TRBJ2-5; unclear D gene. The V gene's germline CDR1 is LNHNV and CDR2 YYDKDF (reference sequence). V gave up 2 bases and J gave up 5 bases, with 15 bases separating them. The CDR3 runs to 15 residues. The CDR3 sequence: CATSRSPGVQETQYF. CDR3 nucleotide sequence: TGTGCCACCAGCAGATCCCCGGGCGTCCAGGAGACCCAGTACTTC.

Regarding this clone: This same CDR3 is encoded by further DNA sequences in the sample. The rearrangement uses TRBV27 and TRBJ2-7, with D uncertain. V lost 5 bases to trimming and J lost 0 bases, with 8 bases between them. In germline, CDR1 is MNHEY, CDR2 SMNVEV (reference sequence). The CDR3 is 13 amino acids. The CDR3 region is CASSPIPSYEQYF. In DNA form, the CDR3 reads TGTGCCAGCAGTCCCATCCCCTCCTACGAGCAGTACTTC.

This clone occurred once. The chain recombines TRBV27 with TRBJ1-2; D is unresolved. The V end lost 5 bases, the J end lost 7 bases, and 17 bases lay between the germline ends. The germline V gene has CDR1 MNHEY and CDR2 SMNVEV (reference sequence). The CDR3 length is 14 residues. The CDR3 nucleotides are TGTGCCAGCAGTCCGGGGTATAGGGTAGGTGGCTACACCTTC. The encoded protein is CASSPGYRVGGYTF.

The J gene is TRBJ2-7, the V gene TRBV6-5, with 7 bases lining up with TRBD2. The CDR3 is 15 residues long. J was trimmed by 0 bases and V by 0 bases; bases with no gene match: 2. The germline CDR1 and CDR2 sequences are MNHEY and SVGAGI. Here the CDR3 reads CASSYSPGGSYEQYF. The CDR3 DNA reads as TGTGCCAGCAGTTACTCACCGGGAGGCTCCTACGAGCAGTACTTC.

This chain connects TRBV9 to TRBJ2-1; weak D call: TRBD2 (6 bases). Germline V lookup: CDR1 SGDLS, CDR2 YYNGEE. Trimming pared 3 bases from V and 8 bases from J, leaving 27 bases between. The CDR3 spans 18 residues. In nucleotides, the CDR3 is TGTGCCAGCAGCGCCATACCTTTAGGCGGGAAGGAATTGGATGAGCAGTTCTTC. Its translation is CASSAIPLGGKELDEQFF.

The V and J genes are TRBV5-6 and TRBJ2-7; no definite D call. V lost 0 bases to trimming and J lost 1 base, with 8 bases between them. This CDR3 contains 14 residues. Germline assignment: CDR1 SGHDT and CDR2 YYEEEE. The CDR3 nucleotides read TGTGCCAGCAGCTTGGGTTACTTTTCCTACGAGCAGTACTTC. It codes for CASSLGYFSYEQYF.

V gene TRBV7-9 combines with J gene TRBJ1-1, with unresolved D. Germline V gives CDR1 SEHNR, CDR2 FQNEAQ (reference sequence). The CDR3 extends over 15 amino acids. V was pared by 5 bases and J by 3 bases, with 16 bases between. The chain's CDR3 is CASSASYLGDTEAFF. Here the CDR3 DNA reads TGTGCCAGCAGCGCCTCTTATCTCGGGGACACTGAAGCTTTCTTT.

This chain links TRBV15 with TRBJ2-7; 7 nucleotides line up with TRBD1. Losses at the gene ends were 0 bases for V and 5 bases for J; bases not matched to a gene: 7. Germline CDR1 and CDR2: LNHNV and YYDKDF (reference sequence). This CDR3 region has 15 residues. The CDR3 protein is CATSRDRGNLNEQYF. The CDR3 coding sequence is TGTGCCACCAGCAGAGACAGGGGGAACTTGAACGAGCAGTACTTC.

The J gene is TRBJ1-1, the V gene TRBV4-1, with 7 bases aligning to TRBD1. This CDR3 spans 16 amino acids. From germline, CDR1 is MGHRA and CDR2 YSYEKL. V lost 3 bases and J lost 2; bases outside the gene matches: 9. CDR3 DNA: TGCGCCAGCAGCCACGTATCCGCAGGGGGAAACACTGAAGCTTTCTTT. As protein: CASSHVSAGGNTEAFF.

The chain joins TRBV6-5 to TRBJ1-2; perhaps TRBD1 as D (6 bases). V lost 6 bases, J lost 1 base, and 15 bases lay in between. The CDR3 runs 15 residues. CDR1 and CDR2 from the germline V gene are MNHEY and SVGAGI. The CDR3 coding sequence is TGTGCCAGCAGCCCTAGGACAGCCGTTAACTATGGCTACACCTTC. Its translation: CASSPRTAVNYGYTF.

V gene TRBV28 combines with J gene TRBJ2-1; TRBD2 agrees at 8 bases. The CDR3 sequence is 15 residues long. Looked up from germline, CDR1 is MDHEN and CDR2 is SYDVKM. Trimming took 2 bases from V and 4 from J; bases not matched to a gene: 4. CDR3 bases: TGTGCCAGCAGTTTACGGGAGGGACTGTACAATGAGCAGTTCTTC. Translating it yields CASSLREGLYNEQFF.

The chain has TRBV5-1 and TRBJ1-1; D not resolved. Deletions cut 4 bases from V and 1 base from J, with 11 bases between. Germline CDR1 SGHRS, CDR2 YFSETQ. The CDR3 is made up of 14 amino acids. This CDR3 reads CASSLPLQNTEAFF. The CDR3 bases are TGCGCCAGCAGCCTACCCCTACAGAACACTGAAGCTTTCTTT.

This clone has only a few counts. The chain has TRBV5-4 and TRBJ2-7; D is perhaps TRBD1 (6 bases). From germline, CDR1 is SGHNT and CDR2 YYREEE (reference sequence). CDR3 length: 11 amino acids. Trimming cost V 3 bases and J 6 bases, with 7 bases left between them. The CDR3 DNA sequence: TGTGCCAGCAGCTCAGGGGCCGAGCAGTACTTC. This gives the protein CASSSGAEQYF.

V is TRBV28 and J is TRBJ1-1; D gene unclear. V was trimmed by 6 bases and J by 4 bases, leaving 9 bases between them. The CDR3 is made up of 12 amino acids. The germline V gene encodes CDR1 MDHEN and CDR2 SYDVKM. CDR3 loop: CASRLDSTEAFF. The CDR3 nucleotides are TGTGCCAGCAGACTGGATTCCACTGAAGCTTTCTTT.

The V and J genes are TRBV10-2 and TRBJ1-1; D call uncertain. Trimming stripped 7 bases from V and 7 bases from J, with 10 bases between. CDR1 is WSHSY and CDR2 is SAAADI in the germline V gene. This CDR3 has 11 amino acids. This chain's CDR3 is CASKDGYEAFF. As DNA, the CDR3 is TGCGCCAGCAAAGACGGGTATGAAGCTTTCTTT.

V gene TRBV7-3 combines with J gene TRBJ2-3; 8 bases map to TRBD2. This CDR3 spans 15 amino acids. Trimming removed 4 bases from V and 2 bases from J; junction bases left unmatched: 5. Germline V gives CDR1 SGHTA, CDR2 FQGTGA. The CDR3 spells CASSSAGGHTDTQYF. CDR3 sequence (DNA): TGTGCCAGCAGCTCCGCGGGGGGTCACACAGATACGCAGTATTTT.

The CDR3 loop reads CASRGVFYNEQFF. CDR3 coding DNA: TGTGCCAGCAGAGGGGTTTTCTACAATGAGCAGTTCTTC. This chain connects TRBV7-9 to TRBJ2-1, with D possibly being TRBD1 (5 bases). Trimming removed 6 bases at V and 3 bases at J, with 9 bases between. This CDR3 has 13 residues. Looked up from germline, CDR1 is SEHNR and CDR2 is FQNEAQ (reference sequence).

CDR3 protein: CASSLAYRGGNTEAFF. The CDR3 DNA reads as TGTGCCAGCAGCTTAGCTTACAGGGGGGGGAACACTGAAGCTTTCTTT. The chain carries TRBV13 and TRBJ1-1, with 8 bases aligning to TRBD1. This CDR3 spans 16 amino acids. V was pared by 1 base and J by 1 base, with 5 bases of the junction left unmatched. Looked up from germline, CDR1 is PRHDT and CDR2 is FYEKMQ (reference sequence).

The chain is built from TRBV6-1 and TRBJ2-3, with D unresolved. Between the trimmed V and J ends, which lost 6 bases and 3 bases, there was a span of 4 bases. The CDR3 is 11 amino acids. Per germline, CDR1 MNHNS and CDR2 SASEGT. The CDR3 spells CASSLTDTQYF. CDR3 in DNA: TGTGCCAGCAGCCTGACAGATACGCAGTATTTT.

This clone was observed once. V and J are TRBV7-3 and TRBJ2-1; the match to TRBD2 covers 10 bases. Germline CDR1 is SGHTA and CDR2 is FQGTGA. V lost 1 base and J lost 6; bases outside the gene matches: 6. This CDR3 region has 16 residues. For the CDR3, the DNA is TGTGCCAGCAGCTTAATTCCTAGCGGGGGTTCCAATGAGCAGTTCTTC. Its protein product is CASSLIPSGGSNEQFF.

This chain uses TRBV21-1 with TRBJ2-2; TRBD2, as called in the table, went unchecked against the DNA. TRBV21-1 is a listed pseudogene. The CDR3 is 14 amino acids. Here the CDR3 reads CASRVAGEAGELFF. The CDR3 DNA reads TGTGCCAGCAGAGTAGCGGGAGAGGCCGGGGAGCTGTTTTTT.